This section outlines one T cell receptor beta chain sequence together with its context. Its specificity is not known. The PCR made use of 60 Vbeta and 13 Jbeta primers. Here immunoSEQ multiplex PCR was the method, and the copy in TCRdb shows in-frame clones only, minus some. The sample records about 100,000 clones, more than 75% being singletons. The germline V gene encodes CDR1 MNHEY and CDR2 SMNVEV (reference sequence). V was clipped by 6 bases and J by 5 bases, with 16 bases between them. The CDR3 is made up of 14 amino acids. The data originate from a study of cytomegalovirus exposure and HLA in healthy donors. Study findings and constraints: Segments of the TCR beta V type were, in most cases, productive about 87% or about 30% of the time in an earlier analysis. Looking again later, the authors saw that most CMV-associated TCR beta chains seemed HLA-restricted. An analysis that was carried out later associated 15,000 to 20,000 TCR beta sequences with HLA alleles at 0.05 false discovery rate.

The chain uses TRBV27 and TRBJ2-5, with D tentatively TRBD1 (6 bases). The sequenced material came from PBMCs. This TCR was sampled from a woman aged 40 to 50 in good health and CMV-seronegative. CDR3 protein: CASRTQGRAETQYF. The CDR3 DNA reads as TGTGCCAGCAGGACACAGGGAAGGGCGGAGACCCAGTACTTC.